This TCR beta chain came from a study of OX40 agonist ivuxolimab in advanced cancers. The overall study: Three patients, one with hepatocellular carcinoma and two with cutaneous melanoma, responded partially.

The germline CDR1 and CDR2 sequences are MNHEY and SVGAGI. This CDR3 region has 14 residues. Trimming took 4 bases from V and 5 from J, leaving 11 bases between them. Blood specimens came from baseline, cycle 4 day 1, and cycle 7 day 1. About this clone itself: The antigen remains undetermined.

Clones were read by immunoSEQ multiplex PCR, and TCRdb kept only the in-frame ones, dropping some. In the table there are about 55,000 clones, approximately 86% of which are singletons. Findings and caveats of the study: More expanded clones were found, on average, in CD8+ than in CD4+ T cells.

The clonotype comes from an adult with an advanced solid tumor such as melanoma, head and neck, liver or kidney cancer. The sample in question was CD4+ or CD8+ T cells sorted from blood, obtained in a trial of the OX40 agonist ivuxolimab. The chain uses TRBV6-5 and TRBJ1-4, with a possible D match to TRBD1 (6 bases). This CDR3 reads CASSSGQRNEKLFF. The DNA for the CDR3 is TGTGCCAGCAGTTCCGGACAGCGAAATGAAAAACTGTTTTTT.